These 18 T cell receptor beta chains originate from one sample sequenced in a study of Graves' ophthalmopathy and Graves' hyperthyroidism. TCR beta CDR3 amplification used RNA transcripts. First-round RT-PCR with HTBI primers preceded a second-round multiplex PCR. TCRdb used MiXCR to reprocess the multiplex PCR reads, holding one entry per CDR3 protein. The sample has some 380,000 distinct CDR3 sequences, 15% seen once. The sample was peripheral blood. Receptor source: a woman younger than 30 with stable Graves' hyperthyroidism.

There are many counts of this clonotype. V usage is TRBV12-3 or TRBV12-4 and J usage is TRBJ1-5, with a possible D match to TRBD1 (6 bases). The length of the CDR3 is 14 residues. Trimming stripped 8 bases from V and 1 base from J, with 12 bases between. The CDR3 DNA follows: TGTGCCAGCGGTAGGACAGCCAGCAATCAGCCCCAGCATTTT. It codes for CASGRTASNQPQHF.

At least ten counts were recorded for this clonotype. The V and J genes are TRBV24-1 and TRBJ1-5, with D hard to call. The germline CDR1 and CDR2 sequences are KGHDR and SFDVKD. The CDR3 extends over 12 amino acids. The V end was cut by 2 bases, the J end by 5 bases, with 3 bases between. In nucleotides, the CDR3 is TGTGCCACCAGTGATTCCTATCAGCCCCAGCATTTT. Translating it yields CATSDSYQPQHF.

This clonotype was seen at least ten times. The J gene is TRBJ2-7, the V gene TRBV6-5; 7 nucleotides line up with TRBD1. Germline CDR1 is MNHEY and CDR2 is SVGAGI. V shed 5 bases, J shed 5 bases, and the junction held 9 bases outside the gene matches. The CDR3 is 14 amino acids. The CDR3, as DNA: TGTGCCAGCAGTCTGACAGGGAGCACCAACGAGCAGTACTTC. The encoded protein is CASSLTGSTNEQYF.

This clonotype appeared a few times. V usage is TRBV20-1 and J usage is TRBJ1-5; TRBD1 aligns across 8 bases. In germline, CDR1 is DFQATT, CDR2 SNEGSKA (reference sequence). The CDR3 extends over 15 amino acids. Losses at the gene ends were 3 bases for V and 6 bases for J; bases not matched to a gene: 10. The CDR3 here is CSASWTGRRGQPQHF. The CDR3 bases are TGCAGTGCTAGTTGGACAGGGAGAAGAGGTCAGCCCCAGCATTTT.

This clonotype was observed at least ten times. The gene calls are TRBV10-3 and TRBJ1-2; D call uncertain. Germline V gives CDR1 ENHRY, CDR2 SYGVKD. Trimming cost V 0 bases and J 3 bases, with 14 bases left between them. This CDR3 has 16 amino acids. Here the CDR3 reads CAISESIRGKDYGYTF. CDR3 nucleotides: TGTGCCATCAGTGAGTCGATTCGGGGAAAGGACTATGGCTACACCTTC.

Remarks on this clonotype: Possible read error: a much larger clone is one base away. V is TRBV6-1 and J is TRBJ1-5, with D possibly matching TRBD1 (5 bases). Germline V gene data show CDR1 as MNHNS and CDR2 as SASEGT. Trimming took off 8 bases at V and 4 bases at J, with 15 bases between the two ends. The CDR3 is made up of 14 amino acids. CDR3 residues: CASGPDSQNQPQHF. For the CDR3, the DNA is TGTGCCAGCGGCCCCGACAGCCAGAATCAGCCCCAGCATTTT.

This clonotype appeared many times. The chain combines TRBV2 with TRBJ1-1; the D gene is possibly TRBD1 (5 bases). The CDR3 runs to 13 residues. Looked up from germline, CDR1 is SNHLY and CDR2 is FYNNEI. V was cut by 3 bases and J by 3 bases, with 8 bases left in between. In DNA, the CDR3 is TGTGCCAGCAGTGACAGGGAGGACACTGAAGCTTTCTTT. It specifies CASSDREDTEAFF.

In its sample, this clonotype was seen many times. The chain links TRBV6-5 to TRBJ2-7; perhaps TRBD2 as D (5 bases). The CDR3 contains 13 residues. CDR1 and CDR2 from the germline V gene are MNHEY and SVGAGI. V lost 5 bases, J lost 0 bases, and 8 bases lay in between. The CDR3 loop reads CASSNGISYEQYF. CDR3 DNA sequence: TGTGCCAGCAGTAACGGGATCTCCTACGAGCAGTACTTC.

This clonotype showed up many times. The chain recombines TRBV13 with TRBJ2-7, with D uncertain. Per the germline V gene, CDR1 is PRHDT and CDR2 is FYEKMQ (reference sequence). The CDR3 loop spans 14 amino acids. The ends were cut back, 3 bases at V and 6 bases at J, with 15 bases in the middle. Here the CDR3 reads CASSFSLSDSEQYF. The CDR3 DNA sequence: TGTGCCAGCAGCTTTTCACTGTCTGATAGCGAGCAGTACTTC.

This clonotype was seen repeatedly, ten times or more. V and J are TRBV12-3 or TRBV12-4 and TRBJ1-1, with 7 positions matching TRBD1. Germline trimming cut 8 bases from V and 1 base from J; bases unmatched to any gene: 16. CDR3 length: 17 residues. CDR3 in DNA: TGTGCCAGCCGACCCTGGCTACAGGGGCCAGGGAACACTGAAGCTTTCTTT. Amino acid sequence: CASRPWLQGPGNTEAFF.

This clonotype came up many times. The rearrangement uses TRBV25-1 and TRBJ2-7, with TRBD2 identical over 9 bases. Germline V gene sequence: CDR1 MGHDK, CDR2 SYGVNS. J gave up 5 bases and V 1 base, and 6 bases lay outside the gene matches. This CDR3 contains 15 residues. The CDR3 coding sequence is TGTGCCAGCAGTGAATTGGCGGGGGGGCCGCACGAGCAGTACTTC. Translation gives CASSELAGGPHEQYF.

This clonotype was seen ten or more times. V gene TRBV12-3 or TRBV12-4 combines with J gene TRBJ1-1, with unresolved D. The CDR3 is 13 amino acids. With 7 bases removed from V and 6 bases from J, the gap between germline ends came to 15 bases. CDR3 coding DNA: TGTGCCAGCACCTCTCAACTGGGCTCTGAAGCTTTCTTT. It encodes CASTSQLGSEAFF.

This clonotype turned up a few times. This rearrangement joins TRBV19 to TRBJ1-5; D unresolved. V lost 3 bases, J lost 4 bases, and 10 bases lay in between. This CDR3 region has 14 residues. CDR1 LNHDA and CDR2 SQIVND come from the germline V gene (reference sequence). The CDR3 region is CASSIYGFNQPQHF. The CDR3 bases are TGTGCCAGTAGTATTTACGGTTTTAATCAGCCCCAGCATTTT.

This clonotype was seen many times. This chain uses TRBV7-9 with TRBJ1-2; 10 nucleotides match TRBD1. This CDR3 has 15 residues. Germline values: CDR1 SEHNR, CDR2 FQNEAQ (reference sequence). V shed 5 bases, J shed 4 bases, and the junction held 7 bases outside the gene matches. The CDR3: CASSEPGQGTYGYTF. The CDR3 coding sequence is TGTGCCAGCAGCGAACCGGGACAGGGGACCTATGGCTACACCTTC. The full variable domain, its missing parts supplied by reference TRBV7-9 and TRBJ1-2, is DTGVSQNPRHKITKRGQNVTFRCDPISEHNRLYWYRQTLGQGPEFLTYFQNEAQLEKSRLLSDRFSAERPKGSFSTLEIQRTEQGDSAMYLCASSEPGQGTYGYTFGSGTRLTVV.

Ten or more counts support this clonotype. The chain carries TRBV12-5 and TRBJ2-2, with D tentatively TRBD1 or TRBD2 (6 bases each). The CDR3 has 17 amino acids. Per the germline V gene, CDR1 is LGHNT and CDR2 is FRNRAP. The V end was cut by 1 base, the J end by 9 bases, with 21 bases between. The CDR3 DNA sequence: TGTGCTAGTGGTTTGGGGATCGGGGGCAGCGCCTCCAGGGAGCTGTTTTTT. It codes for CASGLGIGGSASRELFF. Complete variable domain (other parts from reference TRBV12-5 and TRBJ2-2): DARVTQTPRHKVTEMGQEVTMRCQPILGHNTVFWYRQTMMQGLELLAYFRNRAPLDDSGMPKDRFSAEMPDATLATLKIQPSEPRDSAVYFCASGLGIGGSASRELFFGEGSRLTVL.

This clonotype showed up many times. The V gene is TRBV7-9, the J gene TRBJ1-2; 7 bases fit TRBD1. This CDR3 is 16 amino acids long. The J segment lost 3 bases and the V segment lost 1 base, leaving 8 bases of the junction unmatched. CDR1 and CDR2 (germline): SEHNR, FQNEAQ (reference sequence). CDR3 bases: TGTGCCAGCAGCTTAGGTAGGGGGCGCAGAGACTATGGCTACACCTTC. As protein: CASSLGRGRRDYGYTF. The full variable domain, rest sourced from reference TRBV7-9 and TRBJ1-2, is DTGVSQNPRHKITKRGQNVTFRCDPISEHNRLYWYRQTLGQGPEFLTYFQNEAQLEKSRLLSDRFSAERPKGSFSTLEIQRTEQGDSAMYLCASSLGRGRRDYGYTFGSGTRLTVV.

This rearrangement joins TRBV5-5 to TRBJ2-5; D is ambiguous. Per germline, CDR1 SGHKS and CDR2 YYEKEE (reference sequence). Trimming shortened V by 1 base and J by 1 base, and 8 bases separated the two germline ends. The CDR3 has 14 amino acids. The CDR3 loop reads CASSLSALQETQYF. DNA of the CDR3: TGTGCCAGCAGCTTGAGCGCTCTCCAAGAGACCCAGTACTTC. The whole variable domain, remainder taken from reference TRBV5-5 and TRBJ2-5, is DAGVTQSPTHLIKTRGQQVTLRCSPISGHKSVSWYQQVLGQGPQFIFQYYEKEERGRGNFPDRFSARQFPNYSSELNVNALLLGDSALYLCASSLSALQETQYFGPGTRLLVL.

The sample holds a few counts of this clonotype. The chain is built from TRBV5-6 and TRBJ1-1, with a tentative D call TRBD1 (6 bases). V lost 2 bases, J lost 5 bases, and 13 bases lay in between. Germline CDR1 is SGHDT and CDR2 is YYEEEE. There are 14 residues in the CDR3. CDR3 nucleotide sequence: TGTGCCAGCAGCTTCGGGACAAGGGGGACTGAAGCTTTCTTT. It encodes CASSFGTRGTEAFF.